This TCR beta chain was recorded in a study of blood T cell repertoires in COVID-19. Overall study: From the United States, Italy and Spain came samples of acute and convalescent COVID-19.

This CDR3 is built from 15 residues. CDR1 SGHRS and CDR2 YFSETQ come from the germline V gene. Trimming left V 0 bases short and J 8 bases short, with 14 bases between. Participants came from about 23 US areas, aged roughly 18 to 89 years. The table came from immunoSEQ multiplex PCR; TCRdb's copy has only in-frame clones and leaves some out. The sample contains under 300,000 clones, around 87% of which appear only once. The receptor was derived from a woman in her twenties or thirties with acute COVID-19. The sample taken for sequencing was PBMCs or T cells enriched from blood (not recorded which). This rearrangement joins TRBV5-1 to TRBJ1-4, with a tentative D call TRBD1 (6 bases). For the CDR3, the DNA is TGCGCCAGCAGCTTGGGCGGGGGGCAGTCGGAAAAACTGTTTTTT. Encoded protein: CASSLGGGQSEKLFF.